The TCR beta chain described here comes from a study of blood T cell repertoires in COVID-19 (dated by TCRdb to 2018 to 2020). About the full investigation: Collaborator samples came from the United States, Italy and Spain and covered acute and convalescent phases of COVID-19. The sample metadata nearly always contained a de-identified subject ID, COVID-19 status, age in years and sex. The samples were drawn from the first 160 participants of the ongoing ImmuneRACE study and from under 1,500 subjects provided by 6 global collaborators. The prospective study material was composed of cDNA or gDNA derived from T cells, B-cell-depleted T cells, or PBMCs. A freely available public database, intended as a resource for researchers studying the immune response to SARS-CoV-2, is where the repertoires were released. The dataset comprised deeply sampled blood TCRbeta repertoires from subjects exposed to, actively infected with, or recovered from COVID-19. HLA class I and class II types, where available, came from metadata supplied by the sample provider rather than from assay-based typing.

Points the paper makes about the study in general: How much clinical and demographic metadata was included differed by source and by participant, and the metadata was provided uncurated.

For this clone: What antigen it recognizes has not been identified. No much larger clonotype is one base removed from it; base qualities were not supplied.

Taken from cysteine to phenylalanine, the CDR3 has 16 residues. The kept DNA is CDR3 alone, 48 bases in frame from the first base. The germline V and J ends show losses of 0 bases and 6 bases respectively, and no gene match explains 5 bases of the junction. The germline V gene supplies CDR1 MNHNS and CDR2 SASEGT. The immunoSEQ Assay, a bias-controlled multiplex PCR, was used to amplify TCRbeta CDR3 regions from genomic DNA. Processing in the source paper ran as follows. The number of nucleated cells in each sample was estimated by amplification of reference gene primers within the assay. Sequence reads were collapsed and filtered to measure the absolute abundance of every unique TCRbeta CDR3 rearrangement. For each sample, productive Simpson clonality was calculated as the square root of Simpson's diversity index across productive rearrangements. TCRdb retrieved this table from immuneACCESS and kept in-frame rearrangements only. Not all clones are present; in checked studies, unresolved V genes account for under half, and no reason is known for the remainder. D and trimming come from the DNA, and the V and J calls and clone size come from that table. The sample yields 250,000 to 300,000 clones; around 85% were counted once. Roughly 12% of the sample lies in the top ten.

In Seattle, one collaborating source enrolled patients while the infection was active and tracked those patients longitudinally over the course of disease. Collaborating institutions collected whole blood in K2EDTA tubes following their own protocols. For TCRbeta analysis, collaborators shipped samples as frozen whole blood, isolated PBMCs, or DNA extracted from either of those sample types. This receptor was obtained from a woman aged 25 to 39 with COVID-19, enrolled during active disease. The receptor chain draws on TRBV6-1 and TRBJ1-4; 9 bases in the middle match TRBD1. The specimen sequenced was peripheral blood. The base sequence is TGTGCCAGCAGTGAAGCGCCCGGGACAGGGTATGAAAAACTGTTTTTT. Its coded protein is CASSEAPGTGYEKLFF.